The rows below give T cell receptor beta chains drawn from one sample of a study of cytomegalovirus exposure and HLA in healthy donors. Only in-frame clones appear in the TCRdb table, and some are missing; sequencing was by immunoSEQ multiplex PCR. The data show more than 150,000 clones, with about four fifths seen just once and under 2% held by the top ten. Source material: PBMCs. These receptors all stem from a girl between 5 and 17 years old in good health and CMV-seropositive. The CDR3 runs from the conserved cysteine through the conserved F or W. D genes are given only for firm matches. Expanded clones are given a class, and other clones once, few, many or no size at all.

abundance | j_gene | len | d_gene | v_gene | CDR3aa | CDR3nt
. | TRBJ1-5 | 11 | . | TRBV6-1 | CASRGGQPQHF | TGTGCCAGCAGGGGGGGTCAGCCCCAGCATTTT
. | TRBJ1-2 | 14 | TRBD1 | TRBV9 | CASSGDRGLGGYTF | TGTGCCAGCAGTGGGGACAGGGGGCTAGGTGGCTACACCTTC
. | TRBJ1-2 | 16 | . | TRBV29-1 | CSVGPLQVYHNYGYTF | TGCAGCGTTGGACCTCTCCAGGTGTACCATAACTATGGCTACACCTTC
. | TRBJ2-7 | 13 | . | TRBV5-4 | CASSLGAAEEQYF | TGTGCCAGCAGCTTGGGAGCGGCGGAAGAGCAGTACTTC
. | TRBJ2-2 | 16 | TRBD2 | TRBV14 | CASSRLAGEVTGELFF | TGTGCCAGCAGCCGGCTAGCGGGGGAGGTCACCGGGGAGCTGTTTTTT
. | TRBJ1-2 | 14 | . | TRBV5-1 | CASSFTGSSYGYTF | TGCGCCAGCAGCTTTACAGGGTCCTCCTATGGCTACACCTTC
. | TRBJ2-7 | 18 | TRBD2 | TRBV19 | CASSMGLAGGRLSYEQYF | TGTGCCAGTAGTATGGGACTAGCGGGGGGCCGCCTCTCCTACGAGCAGTACTTC
. | TRBJ2-7 | 14 | . | TRBV18 | CASSPAGVPYEQYF | TGTGCCAGCTCACCAGCAGGGGTGCCCTACGAGCAGTACTTC
. | TRBJ2-7 | 18 | . | TRBV7-9 | CASSAKIGGTGRTYEQYF | TGTGCCAGCAGCGCCAAAATCGGGGGGACAGGTAGGACCTACGAGCAGTACTTC
once | TRBJ2-1 | 9 | . | TRBV12-5 | CASGRGEFF | TGTGCTAGTGGCCGCGGGGAGTTCTTC
. | TRBJ2-1 | 15 | TRBD1 | TRBV15 | CATSSTGQASNEQFF | TGTGCCACCAGCAGCACGGGACAGGCAAGCAATGAGCAGTTCTTC
. | TRBJ2-1 | 15 | . | TRBV30 | CAWSVWSGTNNEQFF | TGTGCCTGGAGTGTATGGTCGGGGACAAACAATGAGCAGTTCTTC
. | TRBJ1-1 | 15 | . | TRBV7-9 | CASSLGAPSDTEAFF | TGTGCCAGCAGCTTAGGCGCGCCAAGCGACACTGAAGCTTTCTTT
. | TRBJ2-5 | 12 | . | TRBV13 | CASSLGRDREYF | TGTGCCAGCAGCTTAGGCAGGGATCGCGAGTACTTC
. | TRBJ1-3 | 15 | TRBD1 | TRBV11-2 | CASSWTGNSGNTIYF | TGTGCCAGCAGCTGGACAGGAAACTCTGGAAACACCATATATTTT
. | TRBJ2-5 | 17 | . | TRBV5-1 | CASSLATGGTRSETQYF | TGCGCCAGCAGCTTGGCTACGGGCGGGACCCGGTCAGAGACCCAGTACTTC